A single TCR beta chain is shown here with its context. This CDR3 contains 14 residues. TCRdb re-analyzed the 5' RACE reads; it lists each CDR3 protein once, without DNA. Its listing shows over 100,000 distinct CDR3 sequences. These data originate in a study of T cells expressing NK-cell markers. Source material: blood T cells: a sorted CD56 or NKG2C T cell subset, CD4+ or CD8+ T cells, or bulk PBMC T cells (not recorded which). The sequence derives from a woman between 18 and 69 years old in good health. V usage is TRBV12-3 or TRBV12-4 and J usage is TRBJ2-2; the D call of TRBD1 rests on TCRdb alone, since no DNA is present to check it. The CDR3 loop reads CASSLLGQSGELFF.